The present T cell receptor (beta chain) was sequenced within a study of T cell repertoires in cytomegalovirus infection. TCRdb passed the reads through MiXCR, listing each CDR3 protein once. The sample lists fewer than 550,000 distinct CDR3 sequences, roughly 10% occurring once. This clonotype was seen only a few times. This CDR3 contains 13 residues. Germline loops: CDR1 SEHNR, CDR2 FQNEAQ (reference sequence). V lost 2 bases and J lost 8, with 9 bases in between. This TCR was recovered from a human donor in good health (CMV status not recorded). Some clones in this sample may be carry-over from other donors' samples. Source material: PBMCs. The V gene is TRBV7-9, the J gene TRBJ1-4, with D hard to call. Here the CDR3 reads CASSLNSGEKLFF. CDR3 sequence (DNA): TGTGCCAGCAGCTTAAATTCGGGGGAAAAACTGTTTTTT. The full variable domain, with the rest looked up from reference TRBV7-9 and TRBJ1-4, is DTGVSQNPRHKITKRGQNVTFRCDPISEHNRLYWYRQTLGQGPEFLTYFQNEAQLEKSRLLSDRFSAERPKGSFSTLEIQRTEQGDSAMYLCASSLNSGEKLFFGSGTQLSVL.